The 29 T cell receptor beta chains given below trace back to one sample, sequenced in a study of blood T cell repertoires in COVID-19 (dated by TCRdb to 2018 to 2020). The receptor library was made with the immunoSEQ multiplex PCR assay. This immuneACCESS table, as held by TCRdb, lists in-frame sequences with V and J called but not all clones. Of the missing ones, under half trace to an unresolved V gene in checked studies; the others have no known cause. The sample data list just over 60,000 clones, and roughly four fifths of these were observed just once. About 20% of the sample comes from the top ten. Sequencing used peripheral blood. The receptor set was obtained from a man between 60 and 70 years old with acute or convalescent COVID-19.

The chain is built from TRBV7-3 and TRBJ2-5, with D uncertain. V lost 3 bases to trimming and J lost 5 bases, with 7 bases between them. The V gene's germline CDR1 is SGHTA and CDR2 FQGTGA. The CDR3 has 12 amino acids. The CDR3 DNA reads TGTGCCAGCAGCTTTTGGGCGGAGACCCAGTACTTC. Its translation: CASSFWAETQYF.

The CDR3 DNA follows: TGTGCCAGTAGTACGCGGGAGGGAGATACGCAGTATTTT. Its protein is CASSTREGDTQYF. This chain joins TRBV19 and TRBJ2-3; TRBD2 agrees at 9 bases. Germline V gives CDR1 LNHDA, CDR2 SQIVND (reference sequence). The V and J ends lost 4 bases and 5 bases, in that order; junction bases with no gene match: 1. The CDR3 has 13 residues.

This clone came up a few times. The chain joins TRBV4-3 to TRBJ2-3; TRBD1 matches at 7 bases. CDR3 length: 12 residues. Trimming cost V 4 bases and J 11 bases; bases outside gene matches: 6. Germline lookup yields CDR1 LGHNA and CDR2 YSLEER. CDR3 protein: CASSLQGTVQYF. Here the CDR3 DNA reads TGCGCCAGCAGCCTACAGGGGACCGTGCAGTATTTT.

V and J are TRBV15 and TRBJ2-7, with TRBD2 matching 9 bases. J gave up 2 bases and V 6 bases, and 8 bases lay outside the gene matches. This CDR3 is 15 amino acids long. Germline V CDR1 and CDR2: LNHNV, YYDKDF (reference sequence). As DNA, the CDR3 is TGTGCCACCAGAGATGCTAGCGGGGCAACCTACGAGCAGTACTTC. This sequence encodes CATRDASGATYEQYF.

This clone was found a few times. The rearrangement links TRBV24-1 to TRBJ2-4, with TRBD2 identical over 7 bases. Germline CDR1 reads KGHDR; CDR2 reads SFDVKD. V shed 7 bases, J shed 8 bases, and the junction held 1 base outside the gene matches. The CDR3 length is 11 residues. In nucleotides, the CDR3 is TGTGCCACCAGCCGGGGGGACATTCAGTACTTC. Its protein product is CATSRGDIQYF.

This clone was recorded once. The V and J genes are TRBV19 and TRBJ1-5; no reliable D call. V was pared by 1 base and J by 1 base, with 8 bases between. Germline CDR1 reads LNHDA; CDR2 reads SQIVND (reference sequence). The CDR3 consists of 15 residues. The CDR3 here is CASSIGESSNQPQHF. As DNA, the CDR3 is TGTGCCAGTAGTATAGGGGAGTCGAGCAATCAGCCCCAGCATTTT.

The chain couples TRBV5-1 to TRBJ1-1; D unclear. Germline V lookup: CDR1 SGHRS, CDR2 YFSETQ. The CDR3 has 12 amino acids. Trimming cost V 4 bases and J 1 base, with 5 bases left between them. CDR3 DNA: TGCGCCAGCAGCGCGGGGAACACTGAAGCTTTCTTT. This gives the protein CASSAGNTEAFF.

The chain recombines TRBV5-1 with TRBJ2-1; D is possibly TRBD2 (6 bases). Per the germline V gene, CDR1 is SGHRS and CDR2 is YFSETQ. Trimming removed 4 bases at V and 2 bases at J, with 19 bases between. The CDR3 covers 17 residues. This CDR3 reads CASSPGGRTPTYNEQFF. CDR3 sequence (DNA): TGCGCCAGCAGCCCCGGGGGTCGGACGCCAACCTACAATGAGCAGTTCTTC.

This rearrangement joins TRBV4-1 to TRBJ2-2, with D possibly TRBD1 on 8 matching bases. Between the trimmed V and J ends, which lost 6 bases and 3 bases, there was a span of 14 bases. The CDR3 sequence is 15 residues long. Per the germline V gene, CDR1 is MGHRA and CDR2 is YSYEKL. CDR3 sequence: CASRRTGGDTGELFF. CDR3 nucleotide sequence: TGCGCCAGCAGGCGTACAGGGGGGGACACCGGGGAGCTGTTTTTT.

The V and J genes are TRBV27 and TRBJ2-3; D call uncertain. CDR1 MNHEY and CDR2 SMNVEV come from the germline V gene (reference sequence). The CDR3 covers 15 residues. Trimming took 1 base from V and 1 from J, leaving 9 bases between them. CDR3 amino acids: CASSLFSPRTDTQYF. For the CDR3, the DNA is TGTGCCAGCAGTTTATTCTCTCCCCGCACAGATACGCAGTATTTT.

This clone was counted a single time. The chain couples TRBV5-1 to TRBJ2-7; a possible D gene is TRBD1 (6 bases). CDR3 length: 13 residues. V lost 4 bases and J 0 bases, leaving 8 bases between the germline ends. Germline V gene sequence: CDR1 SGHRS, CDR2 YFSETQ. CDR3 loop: CASSLTGSYEQYF. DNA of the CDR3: TGCGCCAGCAGCCTGACAGGCTCCTACGAGCAGTACTTC.

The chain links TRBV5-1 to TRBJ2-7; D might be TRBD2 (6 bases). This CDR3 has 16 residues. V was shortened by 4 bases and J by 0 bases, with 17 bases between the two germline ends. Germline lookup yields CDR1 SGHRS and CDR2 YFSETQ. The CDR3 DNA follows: TGCGCCAGCAGCCCCCTCGCGGGGTCAAGCTCCTACGAGCAGTACTTC. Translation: CASSPLAGSSSYEQYF.

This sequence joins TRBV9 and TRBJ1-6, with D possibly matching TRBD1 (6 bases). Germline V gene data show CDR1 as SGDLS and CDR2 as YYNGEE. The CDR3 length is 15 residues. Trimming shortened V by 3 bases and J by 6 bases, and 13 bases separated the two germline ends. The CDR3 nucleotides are TGTGCCAGCAGCGGACGGACAGTCGCTAATTCACCCCTCCACTTT. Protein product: CASSGRTVANSPLHF.

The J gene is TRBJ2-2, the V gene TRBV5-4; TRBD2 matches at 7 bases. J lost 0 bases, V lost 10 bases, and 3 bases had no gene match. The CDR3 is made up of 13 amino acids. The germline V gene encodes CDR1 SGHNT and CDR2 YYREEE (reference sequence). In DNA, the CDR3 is TGTGCCGTCCTAGCGGCGAACACCGGGGAGCTGTTTTTT. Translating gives CAVLAANTGELFF.

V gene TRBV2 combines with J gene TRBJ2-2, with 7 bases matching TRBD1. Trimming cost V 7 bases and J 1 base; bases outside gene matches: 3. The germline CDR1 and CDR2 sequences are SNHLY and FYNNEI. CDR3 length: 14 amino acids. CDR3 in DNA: TGTGCCAGCAAGGGACAGCTGAACACCGGGGAGCTGTTTTTT. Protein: CASKGQLNTGELFF.

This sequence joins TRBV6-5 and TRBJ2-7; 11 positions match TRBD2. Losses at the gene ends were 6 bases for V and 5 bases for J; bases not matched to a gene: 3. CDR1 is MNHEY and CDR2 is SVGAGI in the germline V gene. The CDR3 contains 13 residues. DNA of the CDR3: TGTGCCAGCAGGTTAGCGGGAGGGCACGAGCAGTACTTC. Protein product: CASRLAGGHEQYF.

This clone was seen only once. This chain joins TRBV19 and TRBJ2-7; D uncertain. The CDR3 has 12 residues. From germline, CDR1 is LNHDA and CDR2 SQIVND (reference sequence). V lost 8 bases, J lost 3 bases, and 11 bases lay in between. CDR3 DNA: TGTGCCAGTGGCGACCACTACTACGAGCAGTACTTC. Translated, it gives CASGDHYYEQYF.

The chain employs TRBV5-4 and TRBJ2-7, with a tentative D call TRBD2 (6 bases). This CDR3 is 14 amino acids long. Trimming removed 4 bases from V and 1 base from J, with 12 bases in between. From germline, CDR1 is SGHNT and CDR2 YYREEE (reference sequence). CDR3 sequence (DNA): TGTGCCAGCAGCCCTCGGGCGGGATCCTACGAGCAGTACTTC. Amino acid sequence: CASSPRAGSYEQYF.

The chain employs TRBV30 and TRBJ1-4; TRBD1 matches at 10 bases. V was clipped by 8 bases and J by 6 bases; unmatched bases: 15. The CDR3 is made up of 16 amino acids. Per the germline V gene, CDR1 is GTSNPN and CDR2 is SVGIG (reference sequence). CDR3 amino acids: CANDRGRRPGYEKLFF. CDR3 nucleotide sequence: TGTGCCAACGACAGGGGGCGTCGTCCGGGGTATGAAAAACTGTTTTTT.

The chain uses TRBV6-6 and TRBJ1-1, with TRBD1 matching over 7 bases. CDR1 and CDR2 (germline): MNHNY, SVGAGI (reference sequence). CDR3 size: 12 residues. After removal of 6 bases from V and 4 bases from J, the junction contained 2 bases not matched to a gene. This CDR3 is CASSRQGTEAFF. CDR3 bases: TGTGCCAGCAGCAGACAGGGCACTGAAGCTTTCTTT.

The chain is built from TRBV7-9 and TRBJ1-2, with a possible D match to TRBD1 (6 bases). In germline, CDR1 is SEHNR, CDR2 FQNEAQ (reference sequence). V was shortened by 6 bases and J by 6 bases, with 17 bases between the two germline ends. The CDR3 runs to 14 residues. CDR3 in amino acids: CASSLTGLTNGYTF. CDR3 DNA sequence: TGTGCCAGCAGTCTAACAGGGTTAACAAATGGCTACACCTTC.

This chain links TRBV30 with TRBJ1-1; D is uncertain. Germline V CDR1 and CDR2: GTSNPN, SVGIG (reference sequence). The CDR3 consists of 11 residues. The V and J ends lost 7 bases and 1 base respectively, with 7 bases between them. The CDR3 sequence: CASHTNTEAFF. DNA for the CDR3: TGTGCCTCGCACACGAACACTGAAGCTTTCTTT.

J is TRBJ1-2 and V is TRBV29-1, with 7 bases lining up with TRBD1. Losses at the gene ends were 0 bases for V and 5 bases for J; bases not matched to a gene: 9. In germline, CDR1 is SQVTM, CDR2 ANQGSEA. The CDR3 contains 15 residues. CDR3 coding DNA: TGCAGCGTTGAAGAAACAGGGACAGAGACTTATGGCTACACCTTC. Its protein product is CSVEETGTETYGYTF.

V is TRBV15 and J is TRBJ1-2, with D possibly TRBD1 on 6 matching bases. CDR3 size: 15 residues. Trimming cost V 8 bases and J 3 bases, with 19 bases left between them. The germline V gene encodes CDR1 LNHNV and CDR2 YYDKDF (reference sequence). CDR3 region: CATFTGGGQHYGYTF. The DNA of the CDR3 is TGTGCCACCTTTACTGGCGGAGGACAGCACTATGGCTACACCTTC.

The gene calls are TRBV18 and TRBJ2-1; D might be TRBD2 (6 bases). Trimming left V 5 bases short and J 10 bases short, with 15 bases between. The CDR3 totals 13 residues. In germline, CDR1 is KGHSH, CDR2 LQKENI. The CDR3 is CASSSDYGVEQFF. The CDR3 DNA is TGTGCCAGCTCATCGGACTATGGCGTAGAGCAGTTCTTC.

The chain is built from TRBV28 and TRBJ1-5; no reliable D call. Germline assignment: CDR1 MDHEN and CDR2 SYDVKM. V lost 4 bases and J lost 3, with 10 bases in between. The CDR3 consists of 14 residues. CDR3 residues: CASSYEEVNQPQHF. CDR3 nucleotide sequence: TGTGCCAGCAGTTACGAGGAGGTCAATCAGCCCCAGCATTTT.

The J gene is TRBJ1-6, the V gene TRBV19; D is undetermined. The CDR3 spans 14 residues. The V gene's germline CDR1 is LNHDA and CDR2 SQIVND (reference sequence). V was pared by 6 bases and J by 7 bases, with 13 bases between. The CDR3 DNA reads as TGTGCCAGTAGCCCGGGAGGGAGGAATTCACCCCTCCACTTT. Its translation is CASSPGGRNSPLHF.

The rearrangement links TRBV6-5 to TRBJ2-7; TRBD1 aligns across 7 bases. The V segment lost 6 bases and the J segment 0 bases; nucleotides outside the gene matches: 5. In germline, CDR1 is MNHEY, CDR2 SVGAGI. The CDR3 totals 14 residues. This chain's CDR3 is CASSRQGTSYEQYF. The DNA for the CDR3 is TGTGCCAGCAGCAGACAGGGCACCTCCTACGAGCAGTACTTC.

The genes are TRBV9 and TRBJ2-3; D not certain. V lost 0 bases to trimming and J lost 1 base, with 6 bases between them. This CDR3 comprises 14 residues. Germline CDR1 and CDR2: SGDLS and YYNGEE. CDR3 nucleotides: TGTGCCAGCAGCGTAGAACAGCGCACAGATACGCAGTATTTT. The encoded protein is CASSVEQRTDTQYF.